The sequence of this T cell receptor beta chain was determined in a study of CD8+ T cells in alopecia areata. With respect to this clone: Its antigen is currently unknown.

Sequencing used cDNA as its template, made by extracting RNA and reverse transcribing it. Measured with immunoSEQ multiplex PCR; TCRdb has only the in-frame clones, and not every one. The sample lists roughly 110,000 clones, around three fifths seen once, with approximately 3.1% in the top ten. V lost 5 bases to trimming and J lost 9 bases, with 12 bases between them. Germline CDR1 and CDR2: SEHNR and FQNEAQ (reference sequence). The CDR3 loop spans 12 amino acids. Sample treatment: oral pan-JAK inhibitor, 5-10 mg twice daily. Study-level findings and limits: While patients received tofacitinib, many expanded lesional clones remained present in scalp and blood. Expanded CD8+ clones among the top 100, and scalp clonality, were significantly decreased by tofacitinib.

The sequence was collected from a human donor with alopecia areata. This chain links TRBV7-9 with TRBJ2-3; D remains unclear. Source: CD4+ T cells sorted from blood, taken at week 24, from a patient treated with tofacitinib. The CDR3: CASSPVVDTQYF. The CDR3 DNA sequence: TGTGCCAGCAGCCCGGTGGTCGACACGCAGTATTTT. Looking up the rest from reference TRBV7-9 and TRBJ2-3 gives the full variable domain: DTGVSQNPRHKITKRGQNVTFRCDPISEHNRLYWYRQTLGQGPEFLTYFQNEAQLEKSRLLSDRFSAERPKGSFSTLEIQRTEQGDSAMYLCASSPVVDTQYFGPGTRLTVL.